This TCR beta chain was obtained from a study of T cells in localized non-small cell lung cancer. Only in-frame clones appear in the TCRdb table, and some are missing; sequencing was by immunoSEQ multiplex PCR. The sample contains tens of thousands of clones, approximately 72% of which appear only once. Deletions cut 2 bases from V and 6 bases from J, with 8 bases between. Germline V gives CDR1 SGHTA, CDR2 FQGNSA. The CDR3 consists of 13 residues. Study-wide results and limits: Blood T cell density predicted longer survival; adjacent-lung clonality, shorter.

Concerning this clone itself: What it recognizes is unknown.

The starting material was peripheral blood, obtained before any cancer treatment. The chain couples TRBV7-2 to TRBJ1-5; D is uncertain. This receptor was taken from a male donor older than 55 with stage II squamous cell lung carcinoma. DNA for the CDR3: TGTGCCAGCAGCTTAATTGGGAGTCAGCCCCAGCATTTT. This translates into CASSLIGSQPQHF.